These 22 T cell receptor beta chains originate from one sample sequenced in a study of beta chain features in type 1 diabetes. Whole-study findings and limits: Shorter TCRB CDR3s, moderately but significantly so, were found in Type 1 diabetes patients in all four CD4+ subsets.

Antigens of these TCRs are unknown. Expressed TCRB transcripts were sequenced because the isolated RNA had all been reverse transcribed beforehand. Sequencing was performed with immunoSEQ multiplex PCR; in TCRdb, only in-frame clones are kept and a portion is missing. The sample has 150,000 to 200,000 clones; more than 60% are singletons. The sample comprised naive CD4+ T cells from blood. The receptors stem from a man aged 25 to 40 with type 1 diabetes.

This chain joins TRBV6-6 and TRBJ2-7; the D gene is possibly TRBD1 (5 bases). Germline V gene sequence: CDR1 MNHNY, CDR2 SVGAGI (reference sequence). Trimming took 0 bases from V and 3 from J, leaving 12 bases between them. There are 15 residues in the CDR3. The chain's CDR3 is CASSYSSRVDYEQYF. CDR3 bases: TGTGCCAGCAGTTACTCTAGCAGGGTTGACTACGAGCAGTACTTC.

The V gene is TRBV14, the J gene TRBJ1-5, with D perhaps matching TRBD1 (5 bases). The CDR3 runs 14 residues. The ends were cut back, 1 base at V and 4 bases at J, with 8 bases in the middle. Germline CDR1 is SGHDN and CDR2 is FVKESK. CDR3 in amino acids: CASSQGSGNQPQHF. Here the CDR3 DNA reads TGTGCCAGCAGCCAAGGGTCAGGGAATCAGCCCCAGCATTTT.

In nucleotides, the CDR3 is TGCGCCAGCAGCTTAGATTTACCCATCTACAATGAGCAGTTCTTC. Protein: CASSLDLPIYNEQFF. This chain joins TRBV5-1 and TRBJ2-1; D gene ambiguous. The germline V gene encodes CDR1 SGHRS and CDR2 YFSETQ. This CDR3 is built from 15 residues. Trimming removed 2 bases from V and 3 bases from J, with 12 bases in between.

The chain has TRBV10-3 and TRBJ2-7; 8 bases line up with TRBD1. The V gene end was trimmed by 2 bases and the J gene end by 3 bases; junction bases not matched to a gene: 3. This CDR3 is 14 amino acids long. Germline CDR1 ENHRY, CDR2 SYGVKD. The CDR3 sequence: CAISETDRGYEQYF. CDR3 nucleotide sequence: TGTGCCATCAGTGAGACCGACAGGGGCTACGAGCAGTACTTC.

This clone occurred once. The CDR3 reads CASSLVTSSTDTQYF. The CDR3 bases are TGTGCCAGCAGCTTAGTAACTAGCTCCACAGATACGCAGTATTTT. The chain joins TRBV11-2 to TRBJ2-3; possible D gene TRBD2, 6 bases. V lost 1 base and J 2 bases, leaving 10 bases between the germline ends. CDR3 size: 15 residues. Germline V gene sequence: CDR1 SGHAT, CDR2 FQNNGV.

The chain links TRBV4-3 to TRBJ2-1; 10 nucleotides agree with TRBD2. This CDR3 contains 17 residues. Germline CDR1 and CDR2: LGHNA and YSLEER. The ends lost 3 bases at V and 3 bases at J; junction bases unmatched: 8. CDR3 amino acids: CASSHASGTSDYNEQFF. CDR3 DNA: TGCGCCAGCAGCCATGCTTCCGGGACTAGCGACTACAATGAGCAGTTCTTC.

The V and J genes are TRBV2 and TRBJ1-3; D unresolved. Germline V lookup: CDR1 SNHLY, CDR2 FYNNEI. V lost 7 bases and J lost 0, with 13 bases in between. The CDR3 runs to 15 residues. In DNA form, the CDR3 reads TGTGCCAGCACTAAGGACGAGATCTCTGGAAACACCATATATTTT. Residues: CASTKDEISGNTIYF.

This chain uses TRBV4-3 with TRBJ2-7; D is unclear. Per germline, CDR1 LGHNA and CDR2 YSLEER. This CDR3 contains 13 residues. Trimming took 0 bases from V and 3 from J, leaving 6 bases between them. This CDR3 is CASSQERGYEQYF. In DNA, the CDR3 is TGCGCCAGCAGCCAAGAGAGAGGCTACGAGCAGTACTTC.

This chain uses TRBV28 with TRBJ2-3, with 9 bases matching TRBD1. Germline CDR1 MDHEN, CDR2 SYDVKM. This CDR3 is built from 15 residues. V gave up 5 bases and J gave up 3 bases; unmatched junction bases: 6. CDR3: CASSDGQGMTDTQYF. DNA for the CDR3: TGTGCCAGCAGTGACGGACAGGGGATGACAGATACGCAGTATTTT. Combining the CDR3 with reference TRBV28 and TRBJ2-3 gives the whole variable domain DVKVTQSSRYLVKRTGEKVFLECVQDMDHENMFWYRQDPGLGLRLIYFSYDVKMKEKGDIPEGYSVSREKKERFSLILESASTNQTSMYLCASSDGQGMTDTQYFGPGTRLTVL.

This clone appeared a single time. The chain employs TRBV6-5 and TRBJ2-5, with 8 bases identical to TRBD2. Trimming took 0 bases from V and 4 from J; bases not matched to a gene: 4. Germline CDR1 MNHEY, CDR2 SVGAGI. This CDR3 comprises 15 residues. DNA for the CDR3: TGTGCCAGCAGTTACTCTACGGGGGGGCGAGAGACCCAGTACTTC. Translation gives CASSYSTGGRETQYF.

The V and J genes are TRBV29-1 and TRBJ2-1; D gene uncertain. The CDR3 is 13 amino acids. Germline CDR1 and CDR2: SQVTM and ANQGSEA. V lost 0 bases and J lost 3, with 6 bases in between. CDR3 residues: CSVEEDGYNEQFF. The CDR3 DNA follows: TGCAGCGTTGAAGAGGACGGCTACAATGAGCAGTTCTTC.

The J gene is TRBJ1-5, the V gene TRBV7-2; 7 bases line up with TRBD1. The CDR3 is made up of 14 amino acids. Trimming took 5 bases from V and 3 from J; bases not matched to a gene: 4. The germline V gene has CDR1 SGHTA and CDR2 FQGNSA. The CDR3 nucleotides are TGTGCCAGCAGCCCGACAGGGCCCAATCAGCCCCAGCATTTT. This codes for CASSPTGPNQPQHF. Full variable domain (remainder filled in from reference TRBV7-2 and TRBJ1-5): GAGVSQSPSNKVTEKGKDVELRCDPISGHTALYWYRQSLGQGLEFLIYFQGNSAPDKSGLPSDRFSAERTGGSVSTLTIQRTQQEDSAVYLCASSPTGPNQPQHFGDGTRLSIL.

The gene calls are TRBV7-9 and TRBJ2-5, with 9 bases matching TRBD1. CDR1 and CDR2 (germline): SEHNR, FQNEAQ (reference sequence). The CDR3 contains 14 residues. Trimming removed 4 bases from V and 4 bases from J; junction bases left unmatched: 4. The CDR3 is CASSWNRGPETQYF. CDR3 bases: TGTGCCAGCAGCTGGAACAGGGGGCCAGAGACCCAGTACTTC.

This clone has more than one count but fewer than ten. An end of the junction does not agree with germline; a read error may underlie this. V and J are TRBV27 and TRBJ2-4; weak D call: TRBD2 (5 bases). Germline V gives CDR1 MNHEY, CDR2 SMNVEV (reference sequence). This CDR3 contains 16 residues. CDR3 amino acids: CASSLDSARAKNLQYF. CDR3 nucleotide sequence: TGTGCCAGCAGTTTAGATAGCGCACGAGCCAAAAACCTTCAGTACTTC.

V and J are TRBV30 and TRBJ2-5; D remains ambiguous. The germline gives CDR1 GTSNPN, CDR2 SVGIG (reference sequence). The CDR3 is made up of 14 amino acids. The V gene lost 1 base and the J gene lost 1 base, with 10 bases spanning the gap. The CDR3 region is CAWSEGGIQETQYF. The CDR3 DNA follows: TGTGCCTGGAGTGAGGGTGGCATCCAAGAGACCCAGTACTTC.

The chain is built from TRBV30 and TRBJ1-5; 8 nucleotides align to TRBD1. CDR3 length equals 12 residues. Unmatched junction bases numbered 4, after V lost 6 bases and J lost 6 bases. The V gene's germline CDR1 is GTSNPN and CDR2 SVGIG (reference sequence). For the CDR3, the DNA is TGTGCCTGCCGACAGGGGAGTCAGCCCCAGCATTTT. Its translation: CACRQGSQPQHF.

Only a few counts were recorded for this clone. The rearrangement uses TRBV30 and TRBJ2-6; D uncertain. Deletions cut 0 bases from V and 2 bases from J, with 5 bases between. The CDR3 runs 14 residues. In germline, CDR1 is GTSNPN, CDR2 SVGIG (reference sequence). As DNA, the CDR3 is TGTGCCTGGAGTGTAACTACTGGGGCCAACGTCCTGACTTTC. Amino acids: CAWSVTTGANVLTF.

J is TRBJ2-4 and V is TRBV7-2, with D perhaps matching TRBD2 (6 bases). Germline V gives CDR1 SGHTA, CDR2 FQGNSA. This CDR3 is 16 amino acids long. The V gene lost 3 bases and the J gene lost 6 bases, with 18 bases spanning the gap. The CDR3 coding sequence is TGTGCCAGCAGCTTTCACCGGGCCTCGGGAGTAAACATTCAGTACTTC. This gives the protein CASSFHRASGVNIQYF.

In the case of this clone: Different DNA sequences within this sample yield the same CDR3. V is TRBV29-1 and J is TRBJ1-2; tentatively, D is TRBD1 (6 bases). Trimming shortened V by 4 bases and J by 4 bases, and 10 bases separated the two germline ends. The CDR3 extends over 12 amino acids. Germline values: CDR1 SQVTM, CDR2 ANQGSEA. The CDR3 loop reads CSVGQGGYGYTF. The CDR3, as DNA: TGCAGCGTTGGGCAAGGGGGCTATGGCTACACCTTC. The variable domain in full, with the rest retrieved from reference TRBV29-1 and TRBJ1-2, is SAVISQKPSRDICQRGTSLTIQCQVDSQVTMMFWYRQQPGQSLTLIATANQGSEATYESGFVIDKFPISRPNLTFSTLTVSNMSPEDSSIYLCSVGQGGYGYTFGSGTRLTVV.

The chain is built from TRBV21-1 and TRBJ2-7; TRBD2, the D gene given by the table, was not confirmed from the DNA. TRBV21-1 is an annotated pseudogene. The CDR3 is made up of 14 amino acids. CDR3 sequence (DNA): TGTGCCAGCAGCCCCTGGCGGGGTCGGCACGAGCAGTACTTC. Its translation is CASSPWRGRHEQYF.

This clone has just a few counts. The chain carries TRBV4-3 and TRBJ2-7; D ambiguous. V was clipped by 0 bases and J by 2 bases, with 8 bases between them. The CDR3 runs 14 residues. The germline V gene has CDR1 LGHNA and CDR2 YSLEER. The CDR3 DNA sequence: TGCGCCAGCAGCCAAGACTACAGTGCCTACGAGCAGTACTTC. Translation: CASSQDYSAYEQYF.

The rearrangement uses TRBV4-3 and TRBJ2-5; D ambiguous. CDR1 and CDR2 (germline): LGHNA, YSLEER. V was clipped by 2 bases and J by 1 base, with 14 bases between them. The CDR3 has 16 amino acids. CDR3 nucleotide sequence: TGCGCCAGCAGCCAAAACCCTGGGCAGCTCCAAGAGACCCAGTACTTC. Translation gives CASSQNPGQLQETQYF.